The sample holds one count of the clone carrying this T cell receptor beta chain. This entry comes from a study of T cells in tuberculosis. TCRdb's copy holds only in-frame clones and misses some; the assay was immunoSEQ multiplex PCR. The table lists about 23,000 clones, around 95% of them singletons. This TCR was sampled from a donor under 30 with latent tuberculosis or without tuberculosis infection. The sequenced sample was PBMCs.

CDR3 sequence reads: CASSLARGGGYTF. The CDR3 region has the DNA TGTGCCAGCAGCCTCGCCAGAGGGGGTGGCTACACCTTC. V usage is TRBV5-6 and J usage is TRBJ1-2, with D tentatively TRBD1 (6 bases). CDR3 length: 13 amino acids. V shed 4 bases and J shed 7 bases, with 14 bases lying between them. The germline gives CDR1 SGHDT, CDR2 YYEEEE.